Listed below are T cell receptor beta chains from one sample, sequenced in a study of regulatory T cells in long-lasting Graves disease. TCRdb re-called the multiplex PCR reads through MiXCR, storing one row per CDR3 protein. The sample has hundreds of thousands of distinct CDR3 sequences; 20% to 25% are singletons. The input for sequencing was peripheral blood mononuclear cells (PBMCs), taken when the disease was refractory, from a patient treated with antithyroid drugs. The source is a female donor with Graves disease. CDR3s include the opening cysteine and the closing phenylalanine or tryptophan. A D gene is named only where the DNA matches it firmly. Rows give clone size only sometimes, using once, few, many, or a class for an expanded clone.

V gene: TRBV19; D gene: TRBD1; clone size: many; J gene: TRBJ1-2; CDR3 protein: CASSSPGQGGPLFYYGYTF; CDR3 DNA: TGTGCCAGTAGCTCCCCGGGACAGGGGGGCCCTCTTTTCTACTATGGCTACACCTTC
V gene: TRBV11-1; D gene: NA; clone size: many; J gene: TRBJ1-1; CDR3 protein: CASSLGPRGLNTEAFF; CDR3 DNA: TGTGCCAGCAGCTTAGGTCCTCGGGGGCTGAACACTGAAGCTTTCTTT
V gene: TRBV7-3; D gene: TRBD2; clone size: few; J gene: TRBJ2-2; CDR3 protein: CASSFIASGLLGAGELFF; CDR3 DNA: TGTGCCAGCAGCTTCATCGCTAGCGGGCTGCTGGGGGCCGGGGAGCTGTTTTTT
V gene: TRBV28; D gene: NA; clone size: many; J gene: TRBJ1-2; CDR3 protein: CASSLDNYGYTF; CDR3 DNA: TGTGCCAGCAGTTTGGACAACTATGGCTACACCTTC
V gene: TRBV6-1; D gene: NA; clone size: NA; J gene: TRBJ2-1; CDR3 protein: CARMAGASGLPDSTYNEQFF; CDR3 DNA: TGTGCCAGGATGGCGGGGGCGTCGGGTCTTCCTGACTCCACATACAATGAGCAGTTCTTC
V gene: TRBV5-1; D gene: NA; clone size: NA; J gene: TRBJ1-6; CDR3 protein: CASSLLVGGGSPLHF; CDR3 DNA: TGCGCCAGCAGCTTGCTAGTGGGGGGTGGCTCACCCCTCCACTTT
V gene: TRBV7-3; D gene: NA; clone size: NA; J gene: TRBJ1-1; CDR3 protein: CASSFSWNTEAFF; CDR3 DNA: TGTGCCAGCAGCTTTAGCTGGAACACTGAAGCTTTCTTT
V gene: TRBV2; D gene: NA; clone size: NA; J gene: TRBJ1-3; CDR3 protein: CASRAPRSGNTIYF; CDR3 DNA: TGTGCCAGCCGGGCCCCGCGGTCTGGAAACACCATATATTTT
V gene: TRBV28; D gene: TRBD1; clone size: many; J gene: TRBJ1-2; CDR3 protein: CASSQPGQGVGYTF; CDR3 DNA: TGTGCCAGCAGTCAACCGGGACAGGGGGTGGGCTACACCTTC
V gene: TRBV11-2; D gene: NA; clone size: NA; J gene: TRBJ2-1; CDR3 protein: CASSSLFRDYNEQFF; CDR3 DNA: TGTGCCAGCAGCTCCCTTTTCCGGGACTACAATGAGCAGTTCTTC
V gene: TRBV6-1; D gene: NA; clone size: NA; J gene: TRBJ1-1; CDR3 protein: CASRLGTSEAFF; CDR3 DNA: TGTGCCAGCAGATTAGGGACTAGTGAAGCTTTCTTT
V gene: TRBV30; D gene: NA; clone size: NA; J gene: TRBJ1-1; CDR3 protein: CAWRGGMNTEAFF; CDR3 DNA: TGTGCCTGGAGAGGGGGAATGAACACTGAAGCTTTCTTT
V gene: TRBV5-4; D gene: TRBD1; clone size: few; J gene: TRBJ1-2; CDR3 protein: CASSTRGSYGYTF; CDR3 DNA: TGTGCCAGCAGCACCAGGGGGAGCTATGGCTACACCTTC
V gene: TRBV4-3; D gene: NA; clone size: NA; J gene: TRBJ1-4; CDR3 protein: CASSHVVSGDEKLFF; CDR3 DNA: TGCGCCAGCAGCCACGTTGTGTCGGGAGATGAAAAACTGTTTTTT
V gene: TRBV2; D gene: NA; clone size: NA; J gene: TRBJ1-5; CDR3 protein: CASGNRKADGLSINQPQHF; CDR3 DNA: TGTGCCAGCGGCAACCGAAAAGCGGACGGCCTTTCAATCAATCAGCCCCAGCATTTT
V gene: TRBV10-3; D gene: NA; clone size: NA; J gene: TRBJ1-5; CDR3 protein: CAISLNSNQPQHF; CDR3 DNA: TGTGCCATCAGTCTTAATAGCAATCAGCCCCAGCATTTT
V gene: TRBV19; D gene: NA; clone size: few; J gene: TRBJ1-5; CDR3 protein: CASSTSIYSNQPQHF; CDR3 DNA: TGTGCCAGTAGTACAAGCATCTATAGCAATCAGCCCCAGCATTTT
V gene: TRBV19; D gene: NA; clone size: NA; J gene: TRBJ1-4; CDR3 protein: CASGEDRAEKLFF; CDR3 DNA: TGTGCCAGTGGTGAGGATAGGGCGGAAAAACTGTTTTTT
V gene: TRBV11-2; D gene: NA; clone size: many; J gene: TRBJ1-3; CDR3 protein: CASSPDSGNTIYF; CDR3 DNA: TGTGCCAGCAGCCCGGACTCTGGAAACACCATATATTTT
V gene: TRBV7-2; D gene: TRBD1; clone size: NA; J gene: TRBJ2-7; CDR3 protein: CASSSAGTGIHEQYF; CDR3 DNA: TGTGCCAGCAGTTCAGCAGGGACAGGGATCCACGAGCAGTACTTC